This is a list of T cell receptor beta chains from one sample in a study of cytomegalovirus exposure and HLA in healthy donors. The method was immunoSEQ multiplex PCR; TCRdb's version includes in-frame clones alone and lacks a portion of them. The table records over 100,000 clones, around 66% of them present only once. The material sequenced was PBMCs. The receptors were gathered from a middle-aged woman in good health and CMV-seropositive. Both conserved end residues are part of each CDR3. D genes are given only for firm matches. Clone size is given for some rows only: seen once, a few or many times, or a class if the clone is expanded.

clone size	D gene	CDR3 length	V gene	J gene	CDR3 DNA	CDR3 protein
NA	NA	15	TRBV27	TRBJ2-2	TGTGCCAGCAGTTCGGGGGAATCGAATCCCGGGGAGCTGTTTTTT	CASSSGESNPGELFF
medium-sized	TRBD1	14	TRBV2	TRBJ1-2	TGTGCCAGCAGAGGGACAGCGTCTAACTATGGCTACACCTTC	CASRGTASNYGYTF
once	NA	14	TRBV9	TRBJ1-3	TGTGCCAGCAGCGTGGGACAAGATGGAAACACCATATATTTT	CASSVGQDGNTIYF
NA	NA	14	TRBV11-3	TRBJ1-4	TGTGCCAGCAGCTCCGGGACTAGGGCCGAAAAACTGTTTTTT	CASSSGTRAEKLFF
NA	NA	14	TRBV5-1	TRBJ1-1	TGCGCCAGCAGCTTCTCTGGAGATGACACTGAAGCTTTCTTT	CASSFSGDDTEAFF
NA	TRBD1	15	TRBV5-4	TRBJ2-7	TGTGCCAGCAGTCTGGAGGGACAGGGGTACTACGAGCAGTACTTC	CASSLEGQGYYEQYF
few	TRBD2	15	TRBV7-9	TRBJ2-1	TGTGCCAGCAGCTCCGGAGCGGGAGAAGTAAATGAGCAGTTCTTC	CASSSGAGEVNEQFF
NA	NA	15	TRBV11-3	TRBJ2-1	TGTGCCAGCAGCTTGGGGCGGGGGCCGGGCGATGAGCAGTTCTTC	CASSLGRGPGDEQFF
few	NA	15	TRBV4-1	TRBJ1-3	TGTGCCAGCAGCCCCCCCCCAGTCTCTGGAAACACCATATATTTT	CASSPPPVSGNTIYF
NA	TRBD2	18	TRBV18	TRBJ2-6	TGTGCCAGCTCACCTCAAGAACTAGCGGGGTTCGGGGCCAACGTCCTGACTTTC	CASSPQELAGFGANVLTF
NA	TRBD1	14	TRBV6-5	TRBJ1-6	TGTGCCAGCAGTACAGGGGGCTATAATTCACCCCTCCACTTT	CASSTGGYNSPLHF
NA	NA	12	TRBV11-2	TRBJ2-7	TGTGCCAGCAGCTTCATCGACAGTTCTAGGATCTTC	CASSFIDSSRIF
NA	TRBD1	15	TRBV7-2	TRBJ1-5	TGTGCCAGCAGCTGGGGACAGGGGAGCAATCAGCCCCAGCATTTT	CASSWGQGSNQPQHF
once	NA	15	TRBV27	TRBJ1-5	TGTGCCAGCAGTCAAACGACAGCCCTTAATCAGCCCCAGCATTTT	CASSQTTALNQPQHF
NA	TRBD1	14	TRBV7-6	TRBJ1-5	TGTGCCAGCAGCTTAGACGACAGGGATCAGCCCCAGCATTTT	CASSLDDRDQPQHF
few	TRBD1	12	TRBV18	TRBJ1-1	TGTGCCAGCTCGCAGTCAGGGGGTGAAGCTTTCTTT	CASSQSGGEAFF
NA	NA	13	TRBV7-3	TRBJ2-3	TGTGCCAGCAGCTCCTACAGGGAAGATACGCAGTATTTT	CASSSYREDTQYF
NA	NA	14	TRBV15	TRBJ1-1	TGTGCCACCAGCAGAGAGGGGGCGGTCAGCGAAGCTTTCTTT	CATSREGAVSEAFF
few	TRBD1	14	TRBV2	TRBJ1-2	TGTGCCAGCAGTGATGACAGGGCTTCCTATGGCTACACCTTC	CASSDDRASYGYTF
NA	NA	15	TRBV7-6	TRBJ2-1	TGTGCCAGCAGCCCCGGCTCGGGGTCCCCACGGGAGCAGTTCTTC	CASSPGSGSPREQFF
NA	TRBD1	16	TRBV27	TRBJ2-7	TGTGCCAGCATGCTACTAGGGGACAGGGGCTCCTACGAGCAGTACTTC	CASMLLGDRGSYEQYF
few	TRBD2	15	TRBV15	TRBJ2-3	TGTGCCACCAGCCGGGTAGCGGGTCGCACAGATACGCAGTATTTT	CATSRVAGRTDTQYF